The 12 T cell receptor beta chains below come from one sample, sequenced in a study of T cells after posttransplantation cyclophosphamide. Sequenced by immunoSEQ multiplex PCR; TCRdb stores in-frame clones only, minus some. The data show about 10,000 clones, with nearly 99% seen just once and approximately 0.25% held by the top ten. The sample taken for sequencing was naive CD8+ T cells sorted from PBMCs. These receptors all come from a man aged 50-60 years in good health, CMV-negative, and a related stem cell transplant donor.

The chain carries TRBV6-4 and TRBJ2-7; 13 nucleotides match TRBD2. CDR3 length: 17 residues. CDR1 is MRHNA and CDR2 is SNTAGT in the germline V gene. The V and J ends lost 2 bases and 7 bases, in that order; junction bases with no gene match: 11. In DNA form, the CDR3 reads TGTGCCAGCAGTGACCCGCCGGGACTAGCGGGGATTTTTGAGCAGTACTTC. The encoded protein is CASSDPPGLAGIFEQYF.

The rearrangement uses TRBV5-1 and TRBJ2-5; TRBD2 might be the D (6 bases). Near its end, the DNA agrees better with TRBJ2-7, so the J call may be wrong. Germline V gene data show CDR1 as SGHRS and CDR2 as YFSETQ. The CDR3 has 15 amino acids. This chain's CDR3 is CASSPRGFLTYEQYF. The CDR3 DNA follows: TGCGCCAGCAGCCCCCGGGGGTTCTTGACCTACGAGCAGTACTTC.

The V call is TRBV2, the J call TRBJ2-2; 7 bases align to TRBD1. This CDR3 has 16 amino acids. J lost 5 bases, V lost 1 base, and 7 bases had no gene match. Germline CDR1 SNHLY, CDR2 FYNNEI. The CDR3 reads CASSEGGNRGTGELFF. The CDR3 region has the DNA TGTGCCAGCAGTGAAGGGGGGAACAGGGGTACCGGGGAGCTGTTTTTT.

The CDR3 nucleotides read TGTGCCAGCAGGAGTAACACTGAAGCTTTCTTT. Its translation is CASRSNTEAFF. This chain joins TRBV2 and TRBJ1-1, with D uncertain. Germline-derived CDR1 and CDR2 are SNHLY and FYNNEI. V was shortened by 6 bases and J by 2 bases, with 4 bases between the two germline ends. The CDR3 contains 11 residues.

The chain is built from TRBV6-4 and TRBJ2-7; 9 nucleotides line up with TRBD1. The CDR3 contains 17 residues. Germline CDR1 and CDR2: MRHNA and SNTAGT. V lost 8 bases and J lost 4; bases outside the gene matches: 18. The CDR3 bases are TGTGCCAGCGAATTAAACGGCCGGGACAGGGTATCGTACGAGCAGTACTTC. It specifies CASELNGRDRVSYEQYF.

The CDR3 DNA reads as TGTGCCAGCAGTTTAGCAGGGGGCGTCAAAAACATTCAGTACTTC. It translates to CASSLAGGVKNIQYF. V gene TRBV27 combines with J gene TRBJ2-4, with 8 nucleotides matching TRBD1. With V trimmed by 2 bases and J by 3 bases, 3 bases remained unmatched. The CDR3 totals 15 residues. In germline, CDR1 is MNHEY, CDR2 SMNVEV (reference sequence).

The chain carries TRBV11-2 and TRBJ2-7; 8 bases are shared with TRBD1. Germline V CDR1 and CDR2: SGHAT, FQNNGV. This CDR3 has 17 amino acids. V trimming: 1 base; J trimming: 3 bases; junction bases outside the gene matches: 11. CDR3 sequence: CASSLGEPGTGDYEQYF. In DNA form, the CDR3 reads TGTGCCAGCAGCTTAGGGGAACCAGGGACAGGCGACTACGAGCAGTACTTC.

V is TRBV5-4 and J is TRBJ2-3, with TRBD1 matching 10 bases. The CDR3 is 15 residues long. In germline, CDR1 is SGHNT, CDR2 YYREEE (reference sequence). Trimming removed 4 bases from V and 3 bases from J; junction bases left unmatched: 5. The CDR3 coding sequence is TGTGCCAGCAGCCTAAGGACAGGGGGTACAGATACGCAGTATTTT. Protein product: CASSLRTGGTDTQYF.

Only one count was recorded for this clone. The chain uses TRBV27 and TRBJ1-1, with D perhaps TRBD1 (6 bases). Trimming removed 6 bases at V and 11 bases at J, with 16 bases between. Germline-derived CDR1 and CDR2 are MNHEY and SMNVEV (reference sequence). CDR3 length: 12 residues. The chain's CDR3 is CASSTGPKGAFF. The DNA of the CDR3 is TGTGCCAGCAGCACAGGGCCTAAAGGGGCTTTCTTT.

The genes are TRBV5-4 and TRBJ2-7; TRBD2 agrees at 7 bases. After removal of 4 bases from V and 4 bases from J, the junction contained 26 bases not matched to a gene. The CDR3 length is 20 residues. Per the germline V gene, CDR1 is SGHNT and CDR2 is YYREEE (reference sequence). The CDR3 spells CASSRHGTTNSQAFVYEQYF. CDR3 DNA: TGTGCCAGCAGCCGGCACGGGACTACCAATTCTCAAGCTTTCGTTTACGAGCAGTACTTC.

The V call is TRBV2, the J call TRBJ1-6; no definite D call. CDR3 length: 14 amino acids. The V end was cut by 3 bases, the J end by 7 bases, with 10 bases between. Germline V gene data show CDR1 as SNHLY and CDR2 as FYNNEI. DNA of the CDR3: TGTGCCAGCAGTGATTTTAGATCGAATTCACCCCTCCACTTT. Translating gives CASSDFRSNSPLHF. The full variable domain, completed using reference TRBV2 and TRBJ1-6, is EPEVTQTPSHQVTQMGQEVILRCVPISNHLYFYWYRQILGQKVEFLVSFYNNEISEKSEIFDDQFSVERPDGSNFTLKIRSTKLEDSAMYFCASSDFRSNSPLHFGNGTRLTVT.

V is TRBV7-8 and J is TRBJ2-5; D is perhaps TRBD2 (6 bases). This CDR3 has 20 amino acids. Germline values: CDR1 SGHVS, CDR2 FQNEAQ. Trimming shortened V by 4 bases and J by 3 bases, and 30 bases separated the two germline ends. CDR3 in DNA: TGTGCCAGCAGCTCCCGGGACTCCGCCTATCATGACCTAAAGGAAGAGACCCAGTACTTC. It encodes CASSSRDSAYHDLKEETQYF.